The 22 T cell receptor beta chains in this list originate from one sample, sequenced in a study of metastatic and nonmetastatic thyroid tumors. Every patient underwent thyroid surgery untreated. Through MiXCR, TCRdb re-clonotyped the PCR reads. The table records over 25,000 clones, roughly 16% of them present only once. The specimen was blood. The receptor set was obtained from a female donor with papillary thyroid cancer or a benign thyroid nodule (not recorded which). Some clones in this sample may be carry-over from other donors' samples.

V is TRBV12-5 and J is TRBJ1-2, with 10 nucleotides matching TRBD1. Germline assignment: CDR1 LGHNT and CDR2 FRNRAP. V lost 0 bases and J lost 4; bases outside the gene matches: 17. The CDR3 has 20 residues. The CDR3 coding sequence is TGTGCTAGTGGTTTGGTTTTCGCCGGGACAGGGGATCCAGGAGTCTATGGCTACACCTTC. This gives the protein CASGLVFAGTGDPGVYGYTF.

This clone was observed many times. This chain connects TRBV5-1 to TRBJ1-1, with D uncertain. The CDR3 is 13 residues long. V shed 2 bases and J shed 5 bases, with 10 bases lying between them. CDR1 and CDR2 from the germline V gene are SGHRS and YFSETQ. In DNA, the CDR3 is TGCGCCAGCAGCTTTTGGCAGACAACTGAAGCTTTCTTT. Translating it yields CASSFWQTTEAFF.

This clone was counted many times. The CDR3 loop reads CASSRTPTGESEQYF. The CDR3 DNA follows: TGTGCCAGCAGCCGGACACCGACAGGGGAAAGCGAGCAGTACTTC. V is TRBV5-4 and J is TRBJ2-7, with 8 nucleotides matching TRBD1. This CDR3 region has 15 residues. Germline V gene lookup returns CDR1 SGHNT and CDR2 YYREEE (reference sequence). The V gene end was trimmed by 4 bases and the J gene end by 6 bases; junction bases not matched to a gene: 12.

The sample holds many counts of this clone. The chain uses TRBV29-1 and TRBJ2-2, with D possibly being TRBD1 or TRBD2 (6 bases each). V gave up 3 bases and J gave up 0 bases, with 14 bases separating them. The CDR3 loop spans 16 amino acids. Germline lookup yields CDR1 SQVTM and CDR2 ANQGSEA. The CDR3 sequence is CSVEGQGTPNTGELFF. CDR3 nucleotide sequence: TGCAGCGTTGAGGGCCAGGGGACTCCGAACACCGGGGAGCTGTTTTTT.

This chain connects TRBV3-1 to TRBJ2-7, with 9 bases lining up with TRBD1. CDR1 is LGHDT, CDR2 YNNKEL, per germline (reference sequence). The CDR3 totals 15 residues. The J segment lost 2 bases and the V segment lost 4 bases, leaving 6 bases of the junction unmatched. The CDR3 DNA reads TGTGCCAGCAGCCGTCCGGACAGGGGACCCTACGAGCAGTACTTC. The encoded protein is CASSRPDRGPYEQYF.

This clone has more than one count but fewer than ten. A junction end diverges from the germline sequence, so it may reflect a read error. The identical CDR3 is also encoded by other nucleotide sequences in the sample. The V and J genes are TRBV2 and TRBJ1-5; tentatively, D is TRBD1 (6 bases). This CDR3 region has 14 residues. Germline assignment: CDR1 SNHLY and CDR2 FYNNEI. The chain's CDR3 is CASRRGSDNQPQHF. The CDR3 DNA follows: TGCGCCAGCAGGAGGGGGTCAGACAATCAGCCCCAGCATTTT.

This clone has just a few counts. The germline gene is not matched at one end of the junction; a read error may be the cause. The same CDR3 also results from other DNA sequences found in this sample. This chain joins TRBV14 and TRBJ2-3; D may be TRBD2 (5 bases). Germline CDR1 SGHDN, CDR2 FVKESK. The CDR3 runs to 15 residues. This CDR3 reads CASSQGWASTDTQYF. The CDR3 nucleotides are TGTGCCAGCAGCCAAGGGTGGGCTAGCACAGATACGCAGTATTTC.

The chain is built from TRBV2 and TRBJ2-3; D possibly matches TRBD1 or TRBD2 (6 bases each). CDR1 and CDR2 from the germline V gene are SNHLY and FYNNEI. The CDR3 sequence is 12 residues long. Trimming cost V 8 bases and J 6 bases, with 12 bases left between them. The CDR3 here is CASGIGGDTQYF. The CDR3, as DNA: TGTGCCAGCGGTATAGGGGGGGATACGCAGTATTTT. The variable domain in full, completed from reference TRBV2 and TRBJ2-3, reads EPEVTQTPSHQVTQMGQEVILRCVPISNHLYFYWYRQILGQKVEFLVSFYNNEISEKSEIFDDQFSVERPDGSNFTLKIRSTKLEDSAMYFCASGIGGDTQYFGPGTRLTVL.

This clone was picked up a small number of times. This sequence joins TRBV19 and TRBJ1-1; D is ambiguous. In germline, CDR1 is LNHDA, CDR2 SQIVND (reference sequence). V shed 6 bases and J shed 0 bases, with 11 bases lying between them. CDR3 size: 14 residues. In DNA, the CDR3 is TGTGCCAGTAGCCCCGTACGGTTGAACACTGAAGCTTTCTTT. Encoded protein: CASSPVRLNTEAFF.

The chain couples TRBV6-1 to TRBJ2-1; no firm D call. Germline loops: CDR1 MNHNS, CDR2 SASEGT. The V end was cut by 2 bases, the J end by 10 bases, with 9 bases between. This CDR3 has 12 amino acids. The CDR3 here is CASSESRLEQFF. As DNA, the CDR3 is TGTGCCAGCAGTGAATCTAGGTTAGAGCAGTTCTTC.

The chain links TRBV6-1 to TRBJ1-5, with a weak D call TRBD1 (5 bases). The length of the CDR3 is 14 residues. Germline CDR1 MNHNS, CDR2 SASEGT. The V end lost 6 bases, the J end lost 5 bases, and 14 bases lay between the germline ends. The CDR3 protein is CASRGRGRDQPQHF. CDR3 DNA: TGTGCCAGCAGGGGGAGGGGAAGGGATCAGCCCCAGCATTTT.

Many counts were recorded for this clone. V and J are TRBV9 and TRBJ1-3, with no clear D. The germline gives CDR1 SGDLS, CDR2 YYNGEE. There are 15 residues in the CDR3. Trimming stripped 0 bases from V and 2 bases from J, with 9 bases between. CDR3 sequence (DNA): TGTGCCAGCAGCGTAGACTCGGGGACTGGAAACACCATATATTTT. Protein sequence: CASSVDSGTGNTIYF.

This clone is medium-sized by share. The chain carries TRBV6-1 and TRBJ1-2; weak D call: TRBD1 (5 bases). CDR1 is MNHNS and CDR2 is SASEGT in the germline V gene. Trimming took 3 bases from V and 2 from J, leaving 16 bases between them. This CDR3 spans 16 amino acids. Here the CDR3 DNA reads TGTGCCAGCAGTGACAATCCGGGACGGACGAACTATGGCTACACCTTC. This sequence encodes CASSDNPGRTNYGYTF.

This clone was recorded many times. This chain joins TRBV3-1 and TRBJ2-7; 7 bases line up with TRBD2. The germline CDR1 and CDR2 sequences are LGHDT and YNNKEL (reference sequence). The V segment lost 0 bases and the J segment 2 bases; nucleotides outside the gene matches: 4. The CDR3 covers 15 residues. CDR3 region: CASSQDLAAPYEQYF. The DNA of the CDR3 is TGTGCCAGCAGCCAAGACCTAGCGGCACCCTACGAGCAGTACTTC.

As regards this clone: A much larger clonotype is one base distant, so this may be a read error. The chain combines TRBV20-1 with TRBJ1-2, with 7 bases identical to TRBD1. This CDR3 spans 15 amino acids. The germline gives CDR1 DFQATT, CDR2 SNEGSKA (reference sequence). CDR3 amino acids: CNAHERQGLTDGYTF. Written as DNA, the CDR3 is TGCAATGCTCATGAACGACAGGGCCTCACTGATGGCTACACCTTC.

This clone is labeled medium-sized. The identical CDR3 is also encoded by other nucleotide sequences in the sample. The chain carries TRBV6-1 and TRBJ2-7; 10 bases are a match to TRBD2. The CDR3 is 15 amino acids. The V segment lost 5 bases and the J segment 4 bases; nucleotides outside the gene matches: 8. Germline-derived CDR1 and CDR2 are MNHNS and SASEGT. In DNA, the CDR3 is TGTGCCAGCAGTTCCAGCGGGAGGGCCGAATACGAGCAGTACTTC. Its protein is CASSSSGRAEYEQYF.

This clone was observed a few times. Germline and junction disagree at one end, which may indicate a read error. This chain connects TRBV20-1 to TRBJ1-2; D is possibly TRBD1 (5 bases). Germline assignment: CDR1 DFQATT and CDR2 SNEGSKA (reference sequence). The CDR3 length is 14 residues. DNA of the CDR3: TGCAGTGCTAGAGTGGGCGGGGGATCCTATGTCTACACCTTC. Encoded protein: CSARVGGGSYVYTF.

This clone is medium-sized (0.01 to 0.1%) within its sample. The rearrangement joins TRBV28 to TRBJ2-7, with 7 bases matching TRBD1. The CDR3 is made up of 13 amino acids. V dropped 7 bases and J dropped 2; count of bases not matched to a gene: 5. Germline CDR1 is MDHEN and CDR2 is SYDVKM. The CDR3 spells CASTKQGTYEQYF. CDR3 DNA: TGTGCCAGCACCAAACAGGGGACCTACGAGCAGTACTTC.

This clone was observed many times. The chain carries TRBV19 and TRBJ2-7, with 9 bases identical to TRBD2. The CDR3 loop spans 14 amino acids. V gave up 6 bases and J gave up 5 bases; unmatched junction bases: 8. Germline assignment: CDR1 LNHDA and CDR2 SQIVND (reference sequence). CDR3 DNA sequence: TGTGCCAGTAGCGCGGGGGGGGCCGCCAACGAGCAGTACTTC. Amino acids: CASSAGGAANEQYF.

The gene calls are TRBV11-2 and TRBJ2-7; TRBD2 agrees at 15 bases. The CDR3 extends over 16 amino acids. V trimming: 2 bases; J trimming: 6 bases; junction bases outside the gene matches: 5. The germline gives CDR1 SGHAT, CDR2 FQNNGV. The CDR3 coding sequence is TGTGCCAGCAGCTTACCCGGACTAGCGGGGGGGCGCGAGCAGTACTTC. The encoded protein is CASSLPGLAGGREQYF.

This clone was seen only a few times. A much bigger clone sits one base away, suggesting this may be a read error. The chain has TRBV5-8 and TRBJ1-5; D ambiguous. The tail of the sequence fits TRBJ2-3 better, so the J call may be wrong. The CDR3 length is 13 residues. CDR1 SGHTS and CDR2 YDEGEE come from the germline V gene. Here the CDR3 reads CASSLGRLQPQYF. The CDR3 DNA sequence: TGTGCCAGCAGCCTCGGCCGGCTCCAGCCCCAGTATTTT.

V gene TRBV12-3 or TRBV12-4 combines with J gene TRBJ2-3; D is perhaps TRBD1 (7 bases). CDR3 length: 16 residues. Trimming left V 6 bases short and J 4 bases short, with 20 bases between. The CDR3, as DNA: TGTGCCAGCAGGTTATCGGCAGGGGGGCCCCCAGATACGCAGTATTTT. Its translation: CASRLSAGGPPDTQYF.